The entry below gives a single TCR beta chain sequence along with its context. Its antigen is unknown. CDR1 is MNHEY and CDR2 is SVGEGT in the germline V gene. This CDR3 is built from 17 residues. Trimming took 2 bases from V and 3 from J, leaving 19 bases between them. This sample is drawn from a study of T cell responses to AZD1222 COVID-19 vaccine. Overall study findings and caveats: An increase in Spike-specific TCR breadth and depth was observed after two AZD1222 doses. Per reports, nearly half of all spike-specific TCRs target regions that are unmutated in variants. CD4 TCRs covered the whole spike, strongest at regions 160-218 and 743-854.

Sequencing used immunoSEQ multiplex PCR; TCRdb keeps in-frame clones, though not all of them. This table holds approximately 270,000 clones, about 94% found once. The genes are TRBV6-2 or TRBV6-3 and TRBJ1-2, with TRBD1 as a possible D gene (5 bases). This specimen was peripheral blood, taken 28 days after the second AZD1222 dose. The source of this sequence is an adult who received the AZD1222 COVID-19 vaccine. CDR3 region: CASSYLSGKRRDYGYTF. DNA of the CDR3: TGTGCCAGCAGTTACCTTTCTGGGAAACGCAGGGACTATGGCTACACCTTC.